This TCR beta chain was documented in a study of blood T cell repertoires in COVID-19. Study-wide context: COVID-19 samples collected from the United States, Italy and Spain covered acute and convalescent phases. Sample material is recorded as cDNA or gDNA derived from T cells, B-cell-depleted T cells, or PBMCs.

This clone is a singleton in its sample. After removal of 1 base from V and 0 bases from J, the junction contained 7 bases not matched to a gene. In germline, CDR1 is SGHTA, CDR2 FQGNSA. The CDR3 spans 17 residues. Original handling: Reference gene primer amplification in the assay estimated nucleated cell counts. TCRdb's table, derived via immunoSEQ multiplex PCR, lists solely in-frame clones and lacks some. V, J and clone size are those of that table, while D and trimming were read from the DNA. The sample includes roughly 150,000 clones, about nine tenths of them seen just once. The sequenced sample consisted of peripheral blood. The chain carries TRBV7-2 and TRBJ1-1; 8 nucleotides line up with TRBD1. This sequence was found in a woman in her 70s with acute or convalescent COVID-19. This CDR3 is CASSLVGQGGMNTEAFF. The CDR3 DNA follows: TGTGCCAGCAGCTTAGTCGGACAGGGAGGTATGAACACTGAAGCTTTCTTT.